This passage covers 8 T cell receptor beta chains from one sample sequenced in a study of blood T cell repertoires in COVID-19 (TCRdb year 2020). Receptor amplification or capture employed the immunoSEQ multiplex PCR assay. TCRdb retrieved this table from immuneACCESS and kept in-frame rearrangements only. Not all clones are present; in checked studies, unresolved V genes account for under half, and no reason is known for the remainder. Within this sample are 20,000 to 25,000 clones, with roughly 90% of them counted one time only. The ten largest clones add up to over 15% of the sample. Sequenced sample: peripheral blood. These receptors originate from a human donor in a cohort sampled during active COVID-19.

The rearrangement links TRBV7-2 to TRBJ2-7; tentative D call: TRBD2 (7 bases). Trimming took 3 bases from V and 2 from J, leaving 14 bases between them. The CDR3 covers 15 residues. Germline CDR1 and CDR2: SGHTA and FQGNSA. CDR3 in DNA: TGTGCCAGCAGCTTTGAGGGGGGGCTAACCTACGAGCAGTACTTC. The encoded protein is CASSFEGGLTYEQYF.

This rearrangement joins TRBV6-6 to TRBJ1-1; D is ambiguous. Germline V CDR1 and CDR2: MNHNY, SVGAGI (reference sequence). Trimming took off 6 bases at V and 5 bases at J, with 22 bases between the two ends. CDR3 length: 16 residues. This CDR3 is CASRLLPSGMWTEAFF. DNA of the CDR3: TGTGCCAGCAGGCTACTTCCCTCCGGGATGTGGACTGAAGCTTTCTTT.

The J gene is TRBJ1-2, the V gene TRBV5-1, with 9 bases matching TRBD1. The CDR3 length is 14 residues. Unmatched junction bases numbered 9, after V lost 4 bases and J lost 8 bases. The V gene's germline CDR1 is SGHRS and CDR2 YFSETQ. The CDR3 spells CASSNTGTGFGYTF. The CDR3, as DNA: TGCGCCAGCAGCAATACCGGGACAGGGTTCGGCTACACCTTC. Combining the CDR3 with reference TRBV5-1 and TRBJ1-2 gives the whole variable domain KAGVTQTPRYLIKTRGQQVTLSCSPISGHRSVSWYQQTPGQGLQFLFEYFSETQRNKGNFPGRFSGRQFSNSRSEMNVSTLELGDSALYLCASSNTGTGFGYTFGSGTRLTVV.

The CDR3 sequence: CASSLTGGPNEKLFF. The CDR3 nucleotides are TGTGCCAGCTCATTAACAGGGGGCCCTAATGAAAAACTGTTTTTT. The chain combines TRBV18 with TRBJ1-4; 9 bases are a match to TRBD1. Germline CDR1 and CDR2: KGHSH and LQKENI. The CDR3 has 15 residues. J lost 3 bases, V lost 5 bases, and 4 bases had no gene match.

This chain connects TRBV6-5 to TRBJ2-5; 7 bases agree with TRBD1. Germline assignment: CDR1 MNHEY and CDR2 SVGAGI. This CDR3 contains 16 residues. V dropped 2 bases and J dropped 4; count of bases not matched to a gene: 10. For the CDR3, the DNA is TGTGCCAGCAGTTACGCTCCAAAGGGGGCTGCAGAGACCCAGTACTTC. Protein: CASSYAPKGAAETQYF.

This chain uses TRBV27 with TRBJ1-2, with no clear D. From germline, CDR1 is MNHEY and CDR2 SMNVEV (reference sequence). This CDR3 comprises 13 residues. Between the trimmed V and J ends, which lost 6 bases and 6 bases, there was a span of 14 bases. The CDR3 loop is CASSPGPGDGYTF. The DNA for the CDR3 is TGTGCCAGCAGCCCGGGCCCCGGGGATGGCTACACCTTC.

The V call is TRBV5-8, the J call TRBJ1-6, with D uncertain. With 9 bases removed from V and 3 bases from J, the gap between germline ends came to 13 bases. The length of the CDR3 is 14 residues. Germline CDR1 is SGHTS and CDR2 is YDEGEE. CDR3: CATMKQYYNSPLHF. In DNA form, the CDR3 reads TGTGCCACCATGAAACAGTACTATAATTCACCCCTCCACTTT.

The chain combines TRBV10-3 with TRBJ1-2, with 11 bases matching TRBD1. CDR3 length: 18 residues. Unmatched junction bases numbered 14, after V lost 3 bases and J lost 5 bases. CDR1 is ENHRY, CDR2 SYGVKD, per germline. The CDR3 bases are TGTGCCATCAGTGAAGGGGGACAGGGGGAGGTTGAGTGGTATGGCTACACCTTC. This encodes CAISEGGQGEVEWYGYTF.